The next 26 T cell receptor beta chains were all read from a single sample in a study of cytomegalovirus exposure and HLA in healthy donors. PCR amplification relied on 60 Vbeta primers (plus 13 Jbeta primers). Profiled with immunoSEQ multiplex PCR; TCRdb holds only in-frame clones, not every one. This table holds under 150,000 clones, around 81% found once. The sequenced sample was PBMCs. The receptors here all came from a male donor in good health and CMV-seronegative.

This rearrangement joins TRBV19 to TRBJ2-7; a possible D gene is TRBD2 (6 bases). The CDR3 has 14 amino acids. Germline V gives CDR1 LNHDA, CDR2 SQIVND (reference sequence). Deletions cut 7 bases from V and 2 bases from J, with 15 bases between. CDR3 bases: TGTGCCAGTAACGGTCCCGGGAGACCCTACGAGCAGTACTTC. Protein sequence: CASNGPGRPYEQYF.

CDR3 region: CASSSSGYEQFF. The DNA for the CDR3 is TGTGCCAGCAGCTCGTCAGGCTATGAGCAGTTCTTC. This rearrangement joins TRBV5-4 to TRBJ2-1; D gene unclear. This CDR3 spans 12 amino acids. V dropped 3 bases and J dropped 8 bases, with 9 bases sitting between them. The germline V gene has CDR1 SGHNT and CDR2 YYREEE (reference sequence).

V is TRBV19 and J is TRBJ1-1; possible D gene TRBD1, 5 bases. The CDR3 is made up of 14 amino acids. Per germline, CDR1 LNHDA and CDR2 SQIVND (reference sequence). V was shortened by 4 bases and J by 2 bases, with 11 bases between the two germline ends. CDR3 region: CASSKSGANTEAFF. The CDR3 coding sequence is TGTGCCAGTAGTAAGAGTGGGGCAAACACTGAAGCTTTCTTT.

The chain's CDR3 is CASSPTTRRGRRAEAFF. CDR3 in DNA: TGTGCCAGCAGCCCCACGACTCGGCGGGGGCGCAGGGCTGAAGCTTTCTTT. V and J are TRBV7-6 and TRBJ1-1; tentatively, D is TRBD1 (6 bases). This CDR3 has 17 amino acids. V was clipped by 5 bases and J by 6 bases, with 25 bases between them. Germline lookup yields CDR1 SGHVS and CDR2 FNYEAQ. The full variable domain, completed using reference TRBV7-6 and TRBJ1-1, is GAGVSQSPRYKVTKRGQDVALRCDPISGHVSLYWYRQALGQGPEFLTYFNYEAQQDKSGLPNDRFSAERPEGSISTLTIQRTEQRDSAMYRCASSPTTRRGRRAEAFFGQGTRLTVV.

This clone was counted a few times. The chain couples TRBV6-6 to TRBJ1-2; no reliable D call. This CDR3 contains 15 residues. Trimming took 0 bases from V and 6 from J, leaving 14 bases between them. Per germline, CDR1 MNHNY and CDR2 SVGAGI (reference sequence). The CDR3 sequence: CASSYSVQDRNGYTF. The CDR3 coding sequence is TGTGCCAGCAGTTACTCGGTCCAGGATAGGAATGGCTACACCTTC.

V gene TRBV30 combines with J gene TRBJ1-3; possible D gene TRBD1, 5 bases. The CDR3 covers 13 residues. V was clipped by 3 bases and J by 8 bases, with 14 bases between them. Looked up from germline, CDR1 is GTSNPN and CDR2 is SVGIG (reference sequence). The CDR3 spells CAWSGRGTDTIYF. CDR3 bases: TGTGCCTGGAGCGGGAGGGGTACTGACACCATATATTTT.

This CDR3 reads CASRPGEGEAFF. The CDR3 DNA reads TGTGCCAGCAGGCCCGGGGAGGGTGAAGCTTTCTTT. The rearrangement links TRBV5-6 to TRBJ1-1; D gene unclear. This CDR3 has 12 amino acids. CDR1 and CDR2 from the germline V gene are SGHDT and YYEEEE. Trimming took 5 bases from V and 7 from J, leaving 12 bases between them. Full variable domain (missing parts from reference TRBV5-6 and TRBJ1-1): DAGVTQSPTHLIKTRGQQVTLRCSPKSGHDTVSWYQQALGQGPQFIFQYYEEEERQRGNFPDRFSGHQFPNYSSELNVNALLLGDSALYLCASRPGEGEAFFGQGTRLTVV.

Worth noting for this clone: The junction differs from germline at one of its ends, possibly a read error. The chain carries TRBV7-7 and TRBJ2-5; D ambiguous. The CDR3 contains 13 residues. Germline assignment: CDR1 SSHAT and CDR2 FNYEAQ (reference sequence). CDR3 in DNA: TGTGCTAGCAGCCTACAGAGACAAGAGACCCAGTACTTC. This sequence encodes CASSLQRQETQYF.

The chain uses TRBV4-1 and TRBJ2-7; 10 bases line up with TRBD2. The length of the CDR3 is 21 residues. Trimming at V came to 2 bases and at J to 5 bases, leaving 24 bases not matched to a gene. Looked up from germline, CDR1 is MGHRA and CDR2 is YSYEKL. CDR3 region: CASSQQSRPSGGSTFRNEQYF. The CDR3 region has the DNA TGCGCCAGCAGCCAACAAAGTCGGCCTAGCGGGGGCTCGACATTTCGAAACGAGCAGTACTTC.

This clone was picked up one time. The rearrangement links TRBV5-1 to TRBJ1-1, with TRBD1 as a possible D gene (6 bases). The ends were cut back, 4 bases at V and 1 base at J, with 14 bases in the middle. Germline CDR1 SGHRS, CDR2 YFSETQ. This CDR3 is 15 amino acids long. The CDR3 sequence is CASSQGGGENTEAFF. The CDR3 nucleotides read TGCGCCAGCAGCCAAGGAGGGGGGGAGAACACTGAAGCTTTCTTT.

Only a few counts were recorded for this clone. This chain connects TRBV6-1 to TRBJ2-7, with a tentative D call TRBD1 (5 bases). The V end lost 8 bases, the J end lost 0 bases, and 14 bases lay between the germline ends. This CDR3 region has 14 residues. Germline CDR1 and CDR2: MNHNS and SASEGT. In nucleotides, the CDR3 is TGTGCCAGCTCTCAAGGGGATAGCTCCTACGAGCAGTACTTC. This codes for CASSQGDSSYEQYF.

This clone was picked up one time. J is TRBJ2-7 and V is TRBV18; 7 bases fit TRBD1. Germline CDR1 and CDR2: KGHSH and LQKENI. The junction had 8 bases not matched to a gene; V was cut back by 3 bases and J by 3 bases. CDR3 length: 15 residues. CDR3 sequence (DNA): TGTGCCAGCTCACCTCGCCGGGACAGAGACTACGAGCAGTACTTC. It codes for CASSPRRDRDYEQYF.

The rearrangement uses TRBV9 and TRBJ1-4; TRBD1 is a possible D gene (5 bases). Trimming left V 6 bases short and J 4 bases short, with 19 bases between. The CDR3 loop spans 16 amino acids. Looked up from germline, CDR1 is SGDLS and CDR2 is YYNGEE. CDR3 in DNA: TGTGCCAGCACCCCGTACCCCAGGGCTGGTAATGAAAAACTGTTTTTT. The encoded protein is CASTPYPRAGNEKLFF.

This chain links TRBV7-2 with TRBJ1-1; TRBD1 is a possible D gene (5 bases). Trimming pared 2 bases from V and 11 bases from J, leaving 12 bases between. This CDR3 has 12 amino acids. Per the germline V gene, CDR1 is SGHTA and CDR2 is FQGNSA. Here the CDR3 reads CASSLSREGAFF. As DNA, the CDR3 is TGTGCCAGCAGCTTAAGCAGGGAGGGGGCTTTCTTT.

The chain has TRBV7-6 and TRBJ2-1, with 9 bases fitting TRBD2. Per the germline V gene, CDR1 is SGHVS and CDR2 is FNYEAQ. Unmatched junction bases numbered 5, after V lost 1 base and J lost 4 bases. The CDR3 runs 16 residues. In DNA, the CDR3 is TGTGCCAGCAGCTTAGTTGCTAGCGGGACTTACAATGAGCAGTTCTTC. Translating gives CASSLVASGTYNEQFF.

CDR3 DNA: TGTGCCATCAGTGAGTCAAGACAGGGGGCTTATGGCTACACCTTC. This translates into CAISESRQGAYGYTF. The chain has TRBV10-3 and TRBJ1-2; 10 bases map to TRBD1. The germline V gene has CDR1 ENHRY and CDR2 SYGVKD. The CDR3 consists of 15 residues. V was clipped by 0 bases and J by 5 bases; unmatched bases: 3.

Remarks on this clone: At one of its ends the junction is not consistent with the germline gene, which may arise from a read error. This chain joins TRBV27 and TRBJ2-2, with D maybe TRBD2 (5 bases). CDR1 is MNHEY, CDR2 SMNVEV, per germline (reference sequence). The CDR3 extends over 13 amino acids. CDR3 sequence (DNA): TGTGCCAGCAGCTTATGGGGAGCCGGGGAGCTGTTTTTT. Protein: CASSLWGAGELFF.

This sequence joins TRBV4-2 and TRBJ2-1; 8 bases match TRBD2. CDR1 LGHNA and CDR2 YNFKEQ come from the germline V gene. Trimming took 0 bases from V and 7 from J; bases not matched to a gene: 8. This CDR3 is built from 16 residues. CDR3 nucleotides: TGTGCCAGCAGCCAAGATGGAGCGGGGGACGAGAATGAGCAGTTCTTC. Its protein product is CASSQDGAGDENEQFF.

A remark on this clone: Its ends do not fully match the called genes, so a read error is possible. The rearrangement uses TRBV6-5 and TRBJ1-1, with D possibly matching TRBD1 (5 bases). The germline V gene has CDR1 MNHEY and CDR2 SVGAGI. There are 13 residues in the CDR3. CDR3 nucleotides: TGTGCCAGCAGTTACTCTTGGGGGGTGGATTTGCTCTTT. Its translation is CASSYSWGVDLLF.

To note about this clone: An end of the junction does not agree with germline; a read error may underlie this. V gene TRBV28 combines with J gene TRBJ1-5; 8 nucleotides match TRBD1. The CDR3 sequence is 16 residues long. Germline V lookup: CDR1 MDHEN, CDR2 SYDVKM. CDR3 protein: CARSSSQGDSNQPQHF. For the CDR3, the DNA is TGTGCCCGCAGTTCCTCACAGGGGGATAGCAATCAGCCCCAGCATTTT. Complete variable domain (other parts from reference TRBV28 and TRBJ1-5): DVKVTQSSRYLVKRTGEKVFLECVQDMDHENMFWYRQDPGLGLRLIYFSYDVKMKEKGDIPEGYSVSREKKERFSLILESASTNQTSMYLCARSSSQGDSNQPQHFGDGTRLSIL.

The genes are TRBV6-5 and TRBJ1-1; a possible D gene is TRBD1 (6 bases). This CDR3 spans 13 amino acids. Germline CDR1 MNHEY, CDR2 SVGAGI. The V and J ends lost 8 bases and 4 bases respectively, with 14 bases between them. CDR3: CASSSTGITEAFF. CDR3 coding DNA: TGTGCCAGCTCTTCGACAGGAATCACTGAAGCTTTCTTT.

This clone was seen only a few times. V and J are TRBV7-3 and TRBJ1-4, with 10 bases lining up with TRBD1. The CDR3 consists of 13 residues. CDR1 is SGHTA and CDR2 is FQGTGA in the germline V gene. V lost 5 bases to trimming and J lost 11 bases; unmatched junction nucleotides: 5. CDR3 bases: TGTGCCAGCAGCCAAGGACAGGGGGAGAAACTGTTTTTT. This codes for CASSQGQGEKLFF. Full variable domain (outside the CDR3, taken from reference TRBV7-3 and TRBJ1-4): GAGVSQTPSNKVTEKGKYVELRCDPISGHTALYWYRQSLGQGPEFLIYFQGTGAADDSGLPNDRFFAVRPEGSVSTLKIQRTERGDSAVYLCASSQGQGEKLFFGSGTQLSVL.

The rearrangement links TRBV2 to TRBJ2-1; 8 bases match TRBD2. The V gene end was trimmed by 6 bases and the J gene end by 8 bases; junction bases not matched to a gene: 9. Per the germline V gene, CDR1 is SNHLY and CDR2 is FYNNEI. The CDR3 length is 14 residues. CDR3 sequence reads: CASRETSDGDEQFF. CDR3 DNA sequence: TGTGCCAGCAGAGAGACTAGCGACGGCGATGAGCAGTTCTTC.

The CDR3 coding sequence is TGTGCCAGCACCCGGACAGGGGTTGGCTACACCTTC. Translating it yields CASTRTGVGYTF. This chain uses TRBV28 with TRBJ1-2; 9 bases map to TRBD1. Germline trimming cut 7 bases from V and 7 bases from J; bases unmatched to any gene: 4. The germline V gene has CDR1 MDHEN and CDR2 SYDVKM. This CDR3 region has 12 residues.

The CDR3 protein is CASSIRANEKLFF. CDR3 sequence (DNA): TGTGCCAGTAGTATACGAGCTAATGAAAAACTGTTTTTT. The rearrangement joins TRBV19 to TRBJ1-4, with D unresolved. The germline gives CDR1 LNHDA, CDR2 SQIVND (reference sequence). CDR3 length: 13 residues. V was trimmed by 2 bases and J by 3 bases, leaving 4 bases between them.

V and J are TRBV30 and TRBJ1-1; tentatively, D is TRBD1 (6 bases). Germline loops: CDR1 GTSNPN, CDR2 SVGIG (reference sequence). V lost 2 bases and J lost 4, with 29 bases in between. CDR3 length equals 19 residues. This CDR3 reads CAWSPLEWGQSEFITEAFF. CDR3 DNA: TGTGCCTGGAGTCCTTTGGAATGGGGGCAAAGTGAATTTATCACTGAAGCTTTCTTT.